Reported below is one T cell receptor beta chain. Germline trimming cut 5 bases from V and 6 bases from J; bases unmatched to any gene: 9. This CDR3 region has 17 residues. From germline, CDR1 is LNHDA and CDR2 SQIVND (reference sequence). This specimen comes from a study of blood T cell repertoires in COVID-19. Study-wide context: T cells, B-cell-depleted T cells, or PBMCs provided the cDNA or gDNA that served as material.

All recovered Cohort 3 donors got two negative PCRs, got clearance, or saw symptom resolution. Here immunoSEQ multiplex PCR was the method, and the copy in TCRdb shows in-frame clones only, minus some. The data contain almost 500,000 clones, approximately 90% of them singletons. Sequencing input: PBMCs or T cells enriched from blood (not recorded which). V usage is TRBV19 and J usage is TRBJ2-1, with 14 bases fitting TRBD2. The TCR was taken from a woman aged 55-70 years who had recovered from COVID-19. The CDR3 spells CASSVSGLAGEPNEQFF. The CDR3 DNA reads TGTGCCAGTAGTGTTTCGGGACTAGCGGGGGAACCCAATGAGCAGTTCTTC.